Shown below are 14 T cell receptor beta chains from a single sample sequenced in a study of cytomegalovirus exposure and HLA in healthy donors. Assay used: immunoSEQ multiplex PCR; TCRdb lists only in-frame clones, some missing. The sample yields about 73,000 clones, roughly 96% seen once. Sequences were obtained from PBMCs. The receptors originated from a man aged 18 to 30 in good health and CMV-seronegative.

The V gene is TRBV6-1, the J gene TRBJ2-5; 9 bases are shared with TRBD2. V dropped 3 bases and J dropped 3; count of bases not matched to a gene: 11. Germline loops: CDR1 MNHNS, CDR2 SASEGT. The CDR3 loop spans 17 amino acids. The CDR3 sequence: CASSDPVASGDEETQYF. The CDR3 DNA reads as TGTGCCAGCAGTGACCCCGTTGCTAGCGGGGACGAAGAGACCCAGTACTTC.

This sequence joins TRBV27 and TRBJ1-2; D not resolved. Germline lookup yields CDR1 MNHEY and CDR2 SMNVEV (reference sequence). Trimming left V 0 bases short and J 10 bases short, with 9 bases between. CDR3 length: 12 amino acids. The CDR3 DNA follows: TGTGCCAGCAGTTTATCTGGGCGAGACTACACCTTC. Amino acid sequence: CASSLSGRDYTF.

The V gene is TRBV12-5, the J gene TRBJ1-1; D call uncertain. V dropped 5 bases and J dropped 4 bases, with 8 bases sitting between them. Germline CDR1 reads LGHNT; CDR2 reads FRNRAP. CDR3 length: 12 amino acids. The CDR3 loop reads CASGPQFTEAFF. Here the CDR3 DNA reads TGTGCTAGTGGTCCCCAATTCACTGAAGCTTTCTTT.

This chain uses TRBV6-6 with TRBJ2-1; a weak D match, TRBD2 (6 bases). CDR1 is MNHNY, CDR2 SVGAGI, per germline (reference sequence). V lost 7 bases to trimming and J lost 5 bases, with 21 bases between them. This CDR3 is 16 amino acids long. The CDR3 is CASNDPGGAGHNEQFF. In DNA form, the CDR3 reads TGTGCCAGCAACGACCCTGGGGGAGCGGGTCACAATGAGCAGTTCTTC.

The CDR3 DNA sequence: TGTGCCAGCAGCTTGCCCCAGGGAGGCTACGAGCAGTACTTC. This translates into CASSLPQGGYEQYF. This chain links TRBV5-4 with TRBJ2-7; D perhaps matches TRBD2 (6 bases). The CDR3 extends over 14 amino acids. Germline values: CDR1 SGHNT, CDR2 YYREEE (reference sequence). Deletions cut 1 base from V and 3 bases from J, with 11 bases between.

The CDR3 loop reads CAISDPGGTGSGEQFF. The CDR3 DNA reads as TGTGCCATCAGTGACCCTGGAGGGACAGGCTCGGGTGAGCAGTTCTTC. The gene calls are TRBV10-3 and TRBJ2-1; 8 positions match TRBD1. This CDR3 contains 16 residues. Germline-derived CDR1 and CDR2 are ENHRY and SYGVKD. Trimming cost V 3 bases and J 9 bases; bases outside gene matches: 13.

The V call is TRBV20-1, the J call TRBJ2-3; D not certain. The germline gives CDR1 DFQATT, CDR2 SNEGSKA (reference sequence). The CDR3 spans 10 residues. Trimming pared 4 bases from V and 7 bases from J, leaving 6 bases between. The CDR3 loop is CSAMRNTQYF. As DNA, the CDR3 is TGCAGTGCTATGCGAAATACGCAGTATTTT.

The rearrangement uses TRBV9 and TRBJ2-7; TRBD1 might be the D (5 bases). The V and J ends lost 0 bases and 5 bases respectively, with 12 bases between them. The CDR3 contains 14 residues. Germline V CDR1 and CDR2: SGDLS, YYNGEE. CDR3 sequence reads: CASSVAYRSDEQYF. CDR3 sequence (DNA): TGTGCCAGCAGCGTAGCTTACAGGTCCGACGAGCAGTACTTC.

In its sample, this clone was seen a few times. The chain recombines TRBV27 with TRBJ1-1; tentative D call: TRBD1 (6 bases). Trimming pared 3 bases from V and 4 bases from J, leaving 15 bases between. Germline CDR1 reads MNHEY; CDR2 reads SMNVEV (reference sequence). The CDR3 loop spans 15 amino acids. The CDR3 DNA is TGTGCCAGCAGTTTCGCGACAGGTCGGTTCACTGAAGCTTTCTTT. The encoded protein is CASSFATGRFTEAFF.

V gene TRBV28 combines with J gene TRBJ2-1, with D maybe TRBD1 (6 bases). The CDR3 sequence is 16 residues long. Germline CDR1 is MDHEN and CDR2 is SYDVKM. Trimming removed 4 bases from V and 4 bases from J, with 17 bases in between. The CDR3 protein is CASSSSYRAPYNEQFF. The CDR3 DNA sequence: TGTGCCAGCAGTTCCTCCTACAGGGCCCCGTACAATGAGCAGTTCTTC.

J is TRBJ2-5 and V is TRBV5-1, with 9 bases aligning to TRBD1. With V trimmed by 1 base and J by 1 base, 2 bases remained unmatched. Germline V gene data show CDR1 as SGHRS and CDR2 as YFSETQ. CDR3 length: 15 amino acids. The CDR3 DNA is TGCGCCAGCAGCTTGTGGGGACAGGGCCAAGAGACCCAGTACTTC. It encodes CASSLWGQGQETQYF.

The gene calls are TRBV28 and TRBJ1-4; 7 bases are a match to TRBD1. Per the germline V gene, CDR1 is MDHEN and CDR2 is SYDVKM. J gave up 0 bases and V 2 bases, and 15 bases lay outside the gene matches. The CDR3 has 20 amino acids. CDR3 sequence (DNA): TGTGCCAGCAGTTTACCCCCAGCCCGGGACAGAATCTCAACTAATGAAAAACTGTTTTTT. Its translation is CASSLPPARDRISTNEKLFF.

V and J are TRBV30 and TRBJ2-3; TRBD1 aligns across 7 bases. The CDR3 runs 16 residues. CDR1 GTSNPN and CDR2 SVGIG come from the germline V gene (reference sequence). V shed 1 base, J shed 0 bases, and the junction held 7 bases outside the gene matches. The CDR3 coding sequence is TGTGCCTGGAGTGGTATTAGGGGGCGCAGCACAGATACGCAGTATTTT. It translates to CAWSGIRGRSTDTQYF.

For the CDR3, the DNA is TGTGCCAGCAGCGATCTAGGGGCGAGCACTGAAGCTTTCTTT. It translates to CASSDLGASTEAFF. The rearrangement joins TRBV9 to TRBJ1-1, with TRBD1 as a possible D gene (5 bases). Trimming stripped 3 bases from V and 4 bases from J, with 13 bases between. This CDR3 comprises 14 residues. Germline-derived CDR1 and CDR2 are SGDLS and YYNGEE.